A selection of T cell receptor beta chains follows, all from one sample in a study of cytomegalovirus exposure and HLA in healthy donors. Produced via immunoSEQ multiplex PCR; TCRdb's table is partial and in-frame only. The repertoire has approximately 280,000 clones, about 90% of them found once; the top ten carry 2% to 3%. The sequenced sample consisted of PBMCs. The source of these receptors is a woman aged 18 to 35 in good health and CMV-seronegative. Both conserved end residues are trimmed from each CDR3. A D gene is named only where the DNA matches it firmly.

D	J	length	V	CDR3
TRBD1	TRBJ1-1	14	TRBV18	ASSPSNRDRVLVAF
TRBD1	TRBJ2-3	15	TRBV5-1	ASSARDRGRFTDTQY
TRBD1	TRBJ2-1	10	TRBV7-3	ASSYAGGAKF
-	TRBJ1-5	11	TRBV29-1	SVLQGSNQPQH
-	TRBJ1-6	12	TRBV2	ASQTVSYNSPLH
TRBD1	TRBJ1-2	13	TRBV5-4	ASSLDPGQHYGYT
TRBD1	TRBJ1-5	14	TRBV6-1	ASSEEAGQGRQPQH
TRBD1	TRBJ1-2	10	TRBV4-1	ASSLTGYGYT
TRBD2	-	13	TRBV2	ASRASPGLGYEQY
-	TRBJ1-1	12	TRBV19	ASSMAGTNTEAF
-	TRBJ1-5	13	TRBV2	ASSPQGGSNQPQH
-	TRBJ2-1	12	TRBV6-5	ASSYSRGGGEQF
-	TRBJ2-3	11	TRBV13	ASSWGRADTQY
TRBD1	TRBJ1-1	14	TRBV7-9	ASSLRFTGENTEAF
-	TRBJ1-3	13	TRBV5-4	ASSPDTSSGNTIY
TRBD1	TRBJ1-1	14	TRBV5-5	ASSEIGTGVNTEAF
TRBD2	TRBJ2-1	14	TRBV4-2	ASSPRRGGAYNEQF
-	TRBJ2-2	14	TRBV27	ASSFVASPNTGELF
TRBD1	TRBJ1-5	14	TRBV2	ASKTQGGGSNQPQH